This paragraph reports one TCR beta chain. Patients at the Seattle site were enrolled during active infection and followed longitudinally. The sample comes from a study of blood T cell repertoires in COVID-19. Study-level background: The United States, Italy and Spain supplied acute and convalescent COVID-19 samples. T cells, B-cell-depleted T cells, or PBMCs provided the cDNA or gDNA that served as material.

Authors' methods: Reference gene primer amplification gave estimated nucleated cell counts. Here immunoSEQ multiplex PCR was the method, and the copy in TCRdb shows in-frame clones only, minus some. D and trimming were read from the DNA, whereas the V and J calls and clone size are those reported in that table. Of 230,000 or so clones in the sample, about four fifths were seen once. This receptor was identified in a woman older than 75 with COVID-19, enrolled during active disease. The material sequenced was peripheral blood.

The CDR3 sequence: CASFLGGAWGYTF. Written as DNA, the CDR3 is TGTGCCAGCTTCCTTGGGGGCGCTTGGGGCTACACCTTC. The V call is TRBV28, the J call TRBJ1-2, with D perhaps matching TRBD1 (6 bases). Trimming removed 8 bases from V and 8 bases from J, with 18 bases in between. The CDR3 is made up of 13 amino acids. Germline assignment: CDR1 MDHEN and CDR2 SYDVKM.